Reported below is one T cell receptor (beta chain). No antigen is known for it. V was clipped by 0 bases and J by 1 base, with 6 bases between them. This CDR3 region has 13 residues. CDR1 and CDR2 (germline): GTSNPN, SVGIG (reference sequence). The PCR was carried out with 60 Vbeta primers and 13 Jbeta primers. Repertoires were generated with immunoSEQ multiplex PCR, while TCRdb's copy carries only in-frame clones and drops some. The repertoire consists of 60,000 to 75,000 clones, with 55% to 80% occurring once and the leading ten covering about 2.9%. The sample is drawn from a study of cytomegalovirus exposure and HLA in healthy donors. General study points: In a later analysis, compared with equally common non-associated chains, HLA-associated beta chains were more expanded.

Sequencing input: PBMCs. The receptor was derived from a woman in her forties or fifties in good health and CMV-seronegative. The V call is TRBV30, the J call TRBJ1-1, with D unresolved. As DNA, the CDR3 is TGTGCCTGGAGTGTAATATCGAACACTGAAGCTTTCTTT. It is translated as CAWSVISNTEAFF.